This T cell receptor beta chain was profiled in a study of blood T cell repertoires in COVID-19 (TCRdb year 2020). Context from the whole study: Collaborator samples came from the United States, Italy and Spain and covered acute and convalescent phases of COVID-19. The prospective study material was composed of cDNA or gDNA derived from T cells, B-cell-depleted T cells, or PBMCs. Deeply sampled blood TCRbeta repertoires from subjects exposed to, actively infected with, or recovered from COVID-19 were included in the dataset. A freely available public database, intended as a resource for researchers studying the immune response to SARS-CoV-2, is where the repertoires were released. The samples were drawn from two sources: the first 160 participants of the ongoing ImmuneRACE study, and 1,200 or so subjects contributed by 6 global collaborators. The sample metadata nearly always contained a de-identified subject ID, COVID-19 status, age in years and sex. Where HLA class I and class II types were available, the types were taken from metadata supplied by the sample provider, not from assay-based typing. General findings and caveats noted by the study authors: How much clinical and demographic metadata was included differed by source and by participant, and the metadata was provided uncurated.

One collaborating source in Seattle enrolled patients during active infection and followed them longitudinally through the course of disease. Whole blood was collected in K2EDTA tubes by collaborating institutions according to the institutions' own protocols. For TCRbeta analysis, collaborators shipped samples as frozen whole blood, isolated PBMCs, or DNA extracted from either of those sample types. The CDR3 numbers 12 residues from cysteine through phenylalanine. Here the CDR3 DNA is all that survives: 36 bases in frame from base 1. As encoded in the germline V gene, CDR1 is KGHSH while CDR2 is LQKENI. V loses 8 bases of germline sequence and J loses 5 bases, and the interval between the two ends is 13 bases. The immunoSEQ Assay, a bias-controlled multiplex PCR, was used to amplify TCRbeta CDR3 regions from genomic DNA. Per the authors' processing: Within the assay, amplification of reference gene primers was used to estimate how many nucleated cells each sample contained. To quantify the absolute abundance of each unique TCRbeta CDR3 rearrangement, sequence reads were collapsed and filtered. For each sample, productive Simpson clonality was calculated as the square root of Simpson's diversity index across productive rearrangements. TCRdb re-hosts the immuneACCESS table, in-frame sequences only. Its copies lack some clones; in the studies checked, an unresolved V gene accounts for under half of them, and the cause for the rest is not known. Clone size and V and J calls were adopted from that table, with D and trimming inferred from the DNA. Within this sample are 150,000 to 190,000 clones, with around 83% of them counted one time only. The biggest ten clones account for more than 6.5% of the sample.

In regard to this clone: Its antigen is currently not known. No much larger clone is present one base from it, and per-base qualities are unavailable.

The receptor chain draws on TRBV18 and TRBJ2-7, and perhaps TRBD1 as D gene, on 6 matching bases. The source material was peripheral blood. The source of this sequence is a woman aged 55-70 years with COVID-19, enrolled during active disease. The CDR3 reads CASATGIHEQYF. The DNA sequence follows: TGTGCCAGCGCAACAGGGATCCACGAGCAGTACTTC.